A selection of T cell receptor beta chains follows, all from one sample in a study of blood T cell repertoires in COVID-19. The assay was immunoSEQ multiplex PCR, and TCRdb's table has in-frame clones only and misses some. The table records around 450,000 clones, about 90% of them present only once. Specimen: PBMCs or T cells enriched from blood (not recorded which). Every receptor here comes from a man in his late teens or twenties who had recovered from COVID-19. CDR3s include the opening cysteine and the closing phenylalanine or tryptophan. The D gene is left open where the match is weak. Some rows mark clone size as missing; the rest say once, few, many or name a class of expanded clone.

size	length	D	V	J	DNA	CDR3
NA	17	TRBD2	TRBV24-1	TRBJ2-1	TGTGCCACCAGTGATGGAGCCGGGACTAGGAATCCCGATGAGCAGTTCTTC	CATSDGAGTRNPDEQFF
NA	12	NA	TRBV12-3/TRBV12-4	TRBJ2-3	TGTGCCAGCAGTCAGGGAACAGATACGCAGTATTTT	CASSQGTDTQYF
once	11	NA	TRBV19	TRBJ2-7	TGTGCCAGTAGTAACGGGTGGGAGCAGTACTTC	CASSNGWEQYF
NA	12	NA	TRBV4-1	TRBJ1-2	TGCGCCAGCAGGCGGAGAAACTATGGCTACACCTTC	CASRRRNYGYTF
NA	15	NA	TRBV27	TRBJ1-6	TGTGCCAGCACCCACAAGGGAGGCGGTAATTCACCCCTCCACTTT	CASTHKGGGNSPLHF
NA	17	NA	TRBV5-4	TRBJ1-2	TGTGCCAGCAGCGGAAGCGAATCGGACAGAGCTAACTATGGCTACACCTTC	CASSGSESDRANYGYTF
NA	15	NA	TRBV28	TRBJ1-2	TGTGCCAGCACCCCCGGGTGGGGGCAACACTATGGCTACACCTTC	CASTPGWGQHYGYTF
few	18	TRBD1	TRBV3-1/TRBV3-2	TRBJ2-3	TGTGCCAGCAGCCCTAACCCAGGGGGCCCGACCGACACAGATACGCAGTATTTT	CASSPNPGGPTDTDTQYF
NA	12	NA	TRBV5-8	TRBJ1-2	TGTGCCAGCAGGGGACAACTCACAGACTACACCTTC	CASRGQLTDYTF
NA	15	NA	TRBV27	TRBJ1-2	TGTGCCAGCAGTTTAGGGGCCAGCCGGGACTATGGCTACACCTTC	CASSLGASRDYGYTF
NA	13	NA	TRBV29-1	TRBJ1-5	TGCAGCACTGCCGCGGGTTTCAATCAGCCCCAGCATTTT	CSTAAGFNQPQHF
NA	15	TRBD1	TRBV27	TRBJ2-1	TGTGCCAGCACCCGATCCGGGACAGCCTACAATGAGCAGTTCTTC	CASTRSGTAYNEQFF
NA	17	TRBD2	TRBV3-1/TRBV3-2	TRBJ2-7	TGTGCCAGCAGCCAACGCAAGACTAGCGGGAGGAAATACGAGCAGTACTTC	CASSQRKTSGRKYEQYF
NA	13	TRBD1	TRBV5-4	TRBJ2-7	TGTGCCAGCAGCTTGGGGGACAGGGACGAGCAGTACTTC	CASSLGDRDEQYF
NA	14	NA	TRBV2	TRBJ2-7	TGTGCCAGCACAAAAGGGGGGGTTTTAGTCGAGCAGTACTTC	CASTKGGVLVEQYF